The 16 T cell receptor beta chains reported below all come from one sample, sequenced in a study of T cell repertoires in cytomegalovirus infection. From the reads, TCRdb called clonotypes with MiXCR, one entry per CDR3 protein. This sample has about 490,000 distinct CDR3 sequences; around a quarter occur once, and the top ten carry roughly an eighth. Sequenced input: PBMCs. All receptors derive from a human donor in good health (CMV status not recorded). Some clones in this sample may be carry-over from other donors' samples.

The chain recombines TRBV28 with TRBJ1-1; 7 bases agree with TRBD1. Germline V gene lookup returns CDR1 MDHEN and CDR2 SYDVKM. V gave up 6 bases and J gave up 1 base; unmatched junction bases: 8. This CDR3 has 15 amino acids. CDR3 region: CASSPAPGGNTEAFF. The CDR3 bases are TGTGCCAGCAGCCCGGCGCCAGGGGGGAACACTGAAGCTTTCTTT.

This clonotype was seen more than once but under ten times. J is TRBJ1-6 and V is TRBV19, with a weak D call TRBD1 (6 bases). The CDR3 extends over 15 amino acids. Germline V gene lookup returns CDR1 LNHDA and CDR2 SQIVND (reference sequence). V lost 4 bases, J lost 6 bases, and 13 bases lay in between. CDR3 nucleotides: TGTGCCAGTAGTACGGAACAGGGTGGTAATTCACCCCTCCACTTT. It specifies CASSTEQGGNSPLHF.

This clonotype was observed many times. The J gene is TRBJ2-7, the V gene TRBV11-2; 7 bases agree with TRBD2. The CDR3 has 15 residues. V gave up 1 base and J gave up 0 bases; unmatched junction bases: 3. The germline gives CDR1 SGHAT, CDR2 FQNNGV. CDR3 loop: CASSLAGTNSYEQYF. The CDR3 DNA is TGTGCCAGCAGCTTAGCCGGGACTAACTCCTACGAGCAGTACTTC.

The rearrangement links TRBV27 to TRBJ2-5; a possible D gene is TRBD2 (5 bases). The V end lost 3 bases, the J end lost 1 base, and 12 bases lay between the germline ends. The CDR3 loop spans 15 amino acids. CDR1 and CDR2 from the germline V gene are MNHEY and SMNVEV (reference sequence). In DNA form, the CDR3 reads TGTGCCAGCAGTTTCCTAGCTTCGGTCCAAGAGACCCAGTACTTC. Protein: CASSFLASVQETQYF.

The rearrangement uses TRBV30 and TRBJ2-2, with 9 bases matching TRBD1. The CDR3 runs 15 residues. The germline V gene has CDR1 GTSNPN and CDR2 SVGIG (reference sequence). V dropped 3 bases and J dropped 3; count of bases not matched to a gene: 5. CDR3 amino acids: CAWRTGGGYTGELFF. DNA of the CDR3: TGTGCCTGGAGAACAGGGGGCGGGTACACCGGGGAGCTGTTTTTT.

This clonotype was recorded a few times. The rearrangement joins TRBV7-8 to TRBJ1-1; no clear D. Trimming cost V 2 bases and J 7 bases, with 8 bases left between them. The CDR3 contains 12 residues. Germline values: CDR1 SGHVS, CDR2 FQNEAQ. In nucleotides, the CDR3 is TGTGCCAGCAGCTTATCATCGGGTGAAGCTTTCTTT. Translation gives CASSLSSGEAFF.

V gene TRBV29-1 combines with J gene TRBJ2-5; D uncertain. In germline, CDR1 is SQVTM, CDR2 ANQGSEA. This CDR3 has 12 amino acids. V was trimmed by 7 bases and J by 5 bases, leaving 14 bases between them. The CDR3 protein is CSAGPVPETQYF. The CDR3 DNA follows: TGCAGCGCAGGACCCGTCCCTGAGACCCAGTACTTC.

This clonotype was seen ten or more times. The chain uses TRBV7-2 and TRBJ2-1; 8 bases agree with TRBD2. V lost 3 bases to trimming and J lost 0 bases; unmatched junction nucleotides: 4. This CDR3 is built from 16 residues. CDR1 is SGHTA, CDR2 FQGNSA, per germline. CDR3 nucleotides: TGTGCCAGCAGCTTGACTAGCGTAAGCTCCTACAATGAGCAGTTCTTC. Its protein product is CASSLTSVSSYNEQFF.

This clonotype was counted between two and nine times. The CDR3 reads CASNRQGLGYTF. The CDR3, as DNA: TGTGCCTCAAACCGGCAGGGCTTGGGCTACACCTTC. The rearrangement links TRBV12-3 or TRBV12-4 to TRBJ1-2, with D perhaps matching TRBD1 (5 bases). The CDR3 totals 12 residues. Trimming pared 11 bases from V and 8 bases from J, leaving 18 bases between.

This clonotype was recorded a few times. This rearrangement joins TRBV11-2 to TRBJ1-1; D is unresolved. The V end was cut by 5 bases, the J end by 4 bases, with 5 bases between. Germline V CDR1 and CDR2: SGHAT, FQNNGV. The CDR3 contains 11 residues. CDR3 sequence reads: CASSQSTEAFF. DNA for the CDR3: TGTGCCAGCAGCCAATCCACTGAAGCTTTCTTT.

The chain combines TRBV29-1 with TRBJ2-7, with 8 bases identical to TRBD2. The CDR3 runs to 12 residues. Losses at the gene ends were 2 bases for V and 13 bases for J; bases not matched to a gene: 10. Germline V gene lookup returns CDR1 SQVTM and CDR2 ANQGSEA. The DNA for the CDR3 is TGCAGCGTTGAAAACCCGGGACTAGGGTTTTACTTC. Its protein is CSVENPGLGFYF.

This clonotype occurred many times. The chain is built from TRBV7-8 and TRBJ2-7, with D maybe TRBD1 (6 bases). V was pared by 4 bases and J by 5 bases, with 21 bases between. CDR1 is SGHVS and CDR2 is FQNEAQ in the germline V gene. This CDR3 contains 16 residues. CDR3 nucleotides: TGTGCCAGCAGCTCGGCTTTACAGGGTGTACACGACGAGCAGTACGTC. Translated: CASSSALQGVHDEQYV.

The table lists this clonotype with many counts. The V and J genes are TRBV7-3 and TRBJ1-2; D gene unclear. There are 15 residues in the CDR3. V gave up 0 bases and J gave up 0 bases, with 8 bases separating them. Germline V gene data show CDR1 as SGHTA and CDR2 as FQGTGA. The CDR3 spells CASSLTARTNYGYTF. The CDR3 DNA reads as TGTGCCAGCAGCTTAACAGCCAGAACTAACTATGGCTACACCTTC.

This clonotype has a handful of counts. The chain combines TRBV12-3 or TRBV12-4 with TRBJ1-1; D remains ambiguous. With 6 bases removed from V and 3 bases from J, the gap between germline ends came to 14 bases. This CDR3 comprises 14 residues. CDR3 amino acids: CASSPFGGDTEAFF. The DNA for the CDR3 is TGTGCCAGCAGCCCATTTGGCGGAGACACTGAAGCTTTCTTT.

The genes are TRBV28 and TRBJ1-2; tentatively, D is TRBD1 (5 bases). This CDR3 is built from 13 residues. The V end lost 2 bases, the J end lost 4 bases, and 8 bases lay between the germline ends. Germline loops: CDR1 MDHEN, CDR2 SYDVKM. The CDR3 region is CASSLPDTYGYTF. The CDR3 region has the DNA TGTGCCAGCAGTTTACCGGACACCTATGGCTACACCTTC.

This chain links TRBV7-8 with TRBJ2-2, with a tentative D call TRBD1 (6 bases). Trimming left V 4 bases short and J 2 bases short, with 11 bases between. The CDR3 sequence is 15 residues long. Germline V gene lookup returns CDR1 SGHVS and CDR2 FQNEAQ. CDR3 nucleotide sequence: TGTGCCAGCAGCTCCGACAGGATCAACACCGGGGAGCTGTTTTTT. It translates to CASSSDRINTGELFF. The complete variable domain, with remaining parts taken from reference TRBV7-8 and TRBJ2-2, reads GAGVSQSPRYKVAKRGQDVALRCDPISGHVSLFWYQQALGQGPEFLTYFQNEAQLDKSGLPSDRFFAERPEGSVSTLKIQRTQQEDSAVYLCASSSDRINTGELFFGEGSRLTVL.